This T cell receptor (beta chain) derives from a study of response to subunit inactivated influenza vaccine. Study-wide results and caveats: A suggestion made by the authors is that each seasonal influenza vaccination recruits few new T cells.

This CDR3 contains 13 residues. Trimming stripped 5 bases from V and 7 bases from J, with 12 bases between. This clonotype showed up many times. What it recognizes is unknown. In TCRdb, the RT-PCR reads were re-called with MiXCR into one record per CDR3 protein. This table has roughly 570,000 distinct CDR3 sequences, 14% appearing once. The chain carries TRBV12-3 or TRBV12-4 and TRBJ2-1; D is ambiguous. The source is a man aged 45-65 years who received an inactivated influenza vaccine. The source was PBMCs from blood, collected roughly 12 days after vaccination. CDR3 coding DNA: TGTGCCAGCAGTCCCACCGGAGAGAATGAGCAGTTCTTC. Amino acid sequence: CASSPTGENEQFF.